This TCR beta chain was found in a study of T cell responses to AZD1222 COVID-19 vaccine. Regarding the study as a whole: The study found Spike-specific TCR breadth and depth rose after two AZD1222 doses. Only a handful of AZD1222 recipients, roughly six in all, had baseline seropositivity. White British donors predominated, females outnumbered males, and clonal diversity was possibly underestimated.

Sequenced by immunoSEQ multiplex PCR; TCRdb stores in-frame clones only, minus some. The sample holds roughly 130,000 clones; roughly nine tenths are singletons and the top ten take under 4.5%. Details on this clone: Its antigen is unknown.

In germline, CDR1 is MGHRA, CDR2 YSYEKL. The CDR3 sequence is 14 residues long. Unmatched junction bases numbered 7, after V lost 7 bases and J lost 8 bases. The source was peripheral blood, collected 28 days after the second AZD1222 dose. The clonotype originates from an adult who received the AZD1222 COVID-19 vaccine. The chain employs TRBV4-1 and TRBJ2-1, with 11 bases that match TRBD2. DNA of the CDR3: TGCGCCAGCACCGGGGTGGGACTAGCGGATGAGCAGTTCTTC. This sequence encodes CASTGVGLADEQFF.